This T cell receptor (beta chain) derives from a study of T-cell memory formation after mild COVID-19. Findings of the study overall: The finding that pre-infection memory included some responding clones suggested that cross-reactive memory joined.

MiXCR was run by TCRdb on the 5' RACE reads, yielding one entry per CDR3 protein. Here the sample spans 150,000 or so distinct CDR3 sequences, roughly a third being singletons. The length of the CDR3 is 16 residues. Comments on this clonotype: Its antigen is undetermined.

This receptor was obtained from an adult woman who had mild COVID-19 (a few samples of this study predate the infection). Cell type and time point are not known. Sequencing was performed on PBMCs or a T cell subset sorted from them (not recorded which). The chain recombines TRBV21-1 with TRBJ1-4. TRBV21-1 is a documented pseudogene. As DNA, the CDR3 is TGTGCCAGCAGCAAAAAGGATCTCAGGGGAGGGGAAAAACTGTTTTTT. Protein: CASSKKDLRGGEKLFF.